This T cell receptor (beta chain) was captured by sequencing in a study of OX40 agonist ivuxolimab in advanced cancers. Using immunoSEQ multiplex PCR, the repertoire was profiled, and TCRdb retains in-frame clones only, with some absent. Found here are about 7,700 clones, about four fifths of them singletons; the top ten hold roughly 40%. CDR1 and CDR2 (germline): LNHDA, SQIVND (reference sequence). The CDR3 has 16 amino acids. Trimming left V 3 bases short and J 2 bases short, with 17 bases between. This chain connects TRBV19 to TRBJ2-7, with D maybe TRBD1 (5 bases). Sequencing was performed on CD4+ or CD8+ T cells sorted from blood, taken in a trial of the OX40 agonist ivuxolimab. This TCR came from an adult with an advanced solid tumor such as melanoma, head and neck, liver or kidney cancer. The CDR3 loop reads CASSINPSGLPYEQYF. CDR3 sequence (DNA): TGTGCCAGTAGTATCAATCCGTCAGGGCTCCCCTACGAGCAGTACTTC.